This T cell receptor (beta chain) was identified during a study of blood T cell repertoires in COVID-19 (dated by TCRdb to 2020 to 2021). Background on the whole study: Samples from collaborators originated in the United States, Italy and Spain and spanned both the acute and convalescent phases of COVID-19. The material from the prospective study consisted of cDNA or gDNA derived from T cells, B-cell-depleted T cells, or PBMCs. The dataset comprised deeply sampled blood TCRbeta repertoires from subjects exposed to, actively infected with, or recovered from COVID-19. The repertoires were released in a freely available public database intended as a resource for research on the immune response to SARS-CoV-2. The samples were drawn from the first 160 participants of the ongoing ImmuneRACE study and from under 1,500 subjects provided by 6 global collaborators. A de-identified subject ID, COVID-19 status, age in years and sex were almost always included in the sample metadata. Where available, HLA class I and class II types were taken from metadata supplied by the sample provider and were not determined by assay-based typing. What the work shows at the level of the full study, not this receptor alone: The amount of clinical and demographic metadata varied by source and participant and was provided uncurated.

V is trimmed back by 3 bases and J by 5 bases, and the junction contains 14 bases that no gene match accounts for. Based on the germline V gene, the CDR1 and CDR2 sequences are KGHSH and LQKENI. The CDR3 sequence holds 18 residues, the cysteine and phenylalanine included. The read is trimmed to its CDR3 DNA, 54 bases read in frame from base 1. TCRbeta CDR3 regions were amplified from genomic DNA using the immunoSEQ Assay, a bias-controlled multiplex PCR. Per the source publication's procedure: The number of nucleated cells in each sample was estimated by amplification of reference gene primers within the assay. To quantify the absolute abundance of each unique TCRbeta CDR3 rearrangement, sequence reads were collapsed and filtered. Productive Simpson clonality was computed per sample as the square root of Simpson's diversity index over productive rearrangements. The table comes from immuneACCESS by way of TCRdb, which keeps in-frame sequences with V and J called. Part of the clones is missing from these tables; in studies checked, under half for an unresolved V gene and the rest for unknown reasons. That table supplies the V and J calls and clone size; D and trimming were determined from the DNA. This sample gives 200,000 to 250,000 clones in total; 85% to 90% of them show up just once. The ten top clones hold less than 3% of the sample.

Details on this clone: There is no known antigen for this receptor. No much larger clonotype is one base removed from it; base qualities were not supplied.

One collaborating source in Seattle enrolled patients during active infection and followed them longitudinally through the course of disease. Each collaborating institution followed its own protocols to collect whole blood in K2EDTA tubes. For TCRbeta analysis, collaborators shipped samples in one of three forms: frozen whole blood, isolated PBMCs, or DNA extracted from either of those sample types. The clonotype originates from a man aged 25-45 years with COVID-19, enrolled during active disease. The chain couples TRBV18 to TRBJ1-2; 11 central bases correspond to TRBD1. Sequenced: peripheral blood. At the DNA level, the sequence is TGTGCCAGCTCACCGCCCGGGACAGGGGGATTTGCGTCGTATGGCTACACCTTC. Its protein reads: CASSPPGTGGFASYGYTF.